This T cell receptor beta chain was captured in a study of T cells expressing NK-cell markers. The CDR3 sequence is 11 residues long. From the 5' RACE reads, TCRdb lists one entry per CDR3 protein and no DNA. The listing contains about 380,000 distinct CDR3 sequences. The genes are TRBV12-3 or TRBV12-4 and TRBJ2-3. This TCR came from a man aged 18-75 years in good health. The sequencing sample was made of blood T cells: a sorted CD56 or NKG2C T cell subset, CD4+ or CD8+ T cells, or bulk PBMC T cells (not recorded which). This chain's CDR3 is CASSVASVRYF.